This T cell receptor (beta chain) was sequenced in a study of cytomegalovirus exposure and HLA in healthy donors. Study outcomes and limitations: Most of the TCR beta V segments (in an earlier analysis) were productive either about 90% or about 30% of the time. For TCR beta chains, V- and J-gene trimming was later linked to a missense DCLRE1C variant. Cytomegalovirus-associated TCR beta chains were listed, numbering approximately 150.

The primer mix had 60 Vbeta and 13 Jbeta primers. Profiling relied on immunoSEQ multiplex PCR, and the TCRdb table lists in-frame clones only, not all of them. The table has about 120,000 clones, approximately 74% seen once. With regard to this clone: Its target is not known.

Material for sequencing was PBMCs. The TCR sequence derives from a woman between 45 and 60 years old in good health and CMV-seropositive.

CDR3 in amino acids: CASSHSGQGTTNTEAFF. The DNA of the CDR3 is TGCGCCAGCAGCCATTCTGGACAGGGGACTACGAACACTGAAGCTTTCTTT. The rearrangement joins TRBV4-3 to TRBJ1-1, with 9 bases lining up with TRBD1. The trim removed 3 bases at V and 1 base at J, leaving 9 bases unmatched. The germline CDR1 and CDR2 sequences are LGHNA and YSLEER. CDR3 length equals 17 residues.